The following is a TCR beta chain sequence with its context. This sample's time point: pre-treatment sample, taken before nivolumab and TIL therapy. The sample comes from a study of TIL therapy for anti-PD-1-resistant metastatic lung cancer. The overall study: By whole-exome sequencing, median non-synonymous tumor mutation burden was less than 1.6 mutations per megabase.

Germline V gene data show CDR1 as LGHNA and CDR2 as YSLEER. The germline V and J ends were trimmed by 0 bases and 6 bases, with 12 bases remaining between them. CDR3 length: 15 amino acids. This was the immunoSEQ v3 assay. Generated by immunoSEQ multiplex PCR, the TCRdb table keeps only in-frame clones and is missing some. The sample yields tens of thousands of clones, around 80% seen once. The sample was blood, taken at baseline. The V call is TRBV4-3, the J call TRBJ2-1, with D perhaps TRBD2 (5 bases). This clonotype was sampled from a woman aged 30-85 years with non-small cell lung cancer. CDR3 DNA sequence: TGCGCCAGCAGCCAAGATTTCGATACTAGCAATGAGCAGTTCTTC. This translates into CASSQDFDTSNEQFF.